This T cell receptor beta chain was observed in a study of blood T cell repertoires in COVID-19 (dated by TCRdb to about 2020). With respect to the entire study: Samples from collaborators originated in the United States, Italy and Spain and spanned both the acute and convalescent phases of COVID-19. The repertoires were released in a freely available public database intended as a resource for research on the immune response to SARS-CoV-2. HLA class I and class II types, where available, came from metadata supplied by the sample provider rather than from assay-based typing. Subjects who had been exposed to COVID-19, were actively infected with it, or had recovered from it provided the deeply sampled blood TCRbeta repertoires that made up the dataset. Samples were obtained from the ongoing ImmuneRACE study (first 160 participants) and from 1,254 subjects provided by 6 global collaborators. Sample metadata almost always included a de-identified subject ID, COVID-19 status, age in years and sex. The material from the prospective study consisted of cDNA or gDNA derived from T cells, B-cell-depleted T cells, or PBMCs.

The collaborating institutions used their own protocols to collect whole blood in K2EDTA tubes. For TCRbeta analysis, collaborators shipped samples as frozen whole blood, isolated PBMCs, or DNA extracted from either of those sample types. This clone is a singleton in its sample. Its antigen has not been determined. Base qualities are not provided; no much larger clone lies one nucleotide away. The cysteine opens and the phenylalanine closes a CDR3 of 17 amino acids. Of all the DNA, just the CDR3 is kept, 51 bases in frame from base 1. A distance of 14 bases separates the germline ends of V and J, which lose 1 base and 0 bases respectively. From a lookup of the germline V gene (reference sequence), CDR1 and CDR2 are LNHDA and SQIVND. Broader findings and caveats from the paper: The amount of clinical and demographic metadata varied by source and participant and was provided uncurated.

TCRbeta CDR3 regions were amplified from genomic DNA by means of the immunoSEQ Assay, a bias-controlled multiplex PCR. Per the original workflow: The number of nucleated cells in each sample was estimated from the amplification of reference gene primers within the assay. To quantify the absolute abundance of each unique TCRbeta CDR3 rearrangement, sequence reads were collapsed and filtered. For each sample, productive Simpson clonality was calculated as the square root of Simpson's diversity index over productive rearrangements. Held by TCRdb, this immuneACCESS table contains in-frame sequences only and omits some clones. Under half of the omission traces to an unresolved V gene where checked; the cause of the rest is unknown. V and J calls plus clone size are reproduced from that table; the DNA served to infer D and trimming. The sample table holds 130,000 to 150,000 clones, of which roughly four fifths were seen once. The top ten clonotypes cover roughly 8.4% of the sample.

The rearrangement joined TRBV19 to TRBJ2-3, and the D gene may be TRBD2, 6 bases matching. The sample was peripheral blood. The clonotype originates from a human donor with acute or convalescent COVID-19. The donor label of this sample is uncertain. The DNA sequence is given as TGTGCCAGTAGTATAGGTGGAGGGAGGACTAGCACAGATACGCAGTATTTT. This yields the protein CASSIGGGRTSTDTQYF.